This TCR beta chain was retrieved from a study of blood T cell repertoires in COVID-19. Across the study: Material from acute and convalescent COVID-19 was sourced from the United States, Italy and Spain. Sample material is recorded as cDNA or gDNA derived from T cells, B-cell-depleted T cells, or PBMCs.

In Seattle, patients joined the study during active infection and were tracked longitudinally. V trimming: 6 bases; J trimming: 6 bases; junction bases outside the gene matches: 1. This CDR3 contains 12 residues. Per germline, CDR1 ENHRY and CDR2 SYGVKD. In the authors' workflow: Estimation of nucleated cell counts was performed using reference gene primer amplification. Here immunoSEQ multiplex PCR was the method, and the copy in TCRdb shows in-frame clones only, minus some. Clone size and the V and J calls come from that table; the DNA yielded D and trimming. The profile shows roughly 300,000 clones, about nine tenths of them singletons.

Sequencing was done on a sample of peripheral blood. The rearrangement links TRBV10-3 to TRBJ2-7, with TRBD2 matching over 11 bases. This receptor was identified in a woman younger than 45 with COVID-19, enrolled during active disease. CDR3 in DNA: TGTGCCATCAGCCTAGCGGGGGGCGAGCAGTACTTC. It translates to CAISLAGGEQYF.